The T cell receptor (beta chain) under discussion was sequenced for a study of T-cell reconstitution after alpha-beta-depleted transplantation in children. Study-wide findings and caveats: Several hundred expanded graft clones reportedly supplied alpha-beta T cells about two months after transplant. T-cell numbers and diversity, one year after transplant, stemmed largely from T cells that were newly produced.

The table lists this clonotype with many counts. Its target is unknown. There are 13 residues in the CDR3. Per the germline V gene, CDR1 is LGHDT and CDR2 is YNNKEL (reference sequence). Between the trimmed V and J ends, which lost 8 bases and 12 bases, there was a span of 23 bases. Preparation of the TCRbeta library was carried out with unique molecular identifiers. Via MiXCR, TCRdb re-called the PCR reads, giving one row per CDR3 protein. There are about 70,000 distinct CDR3 sequences in the sample; 9.5% to 13% occur only once, and around 13% lies in the top ten. Sequenced here: PBMCs, sampled before TCRalphabeta/CD19-depleted stem cell transplant. The TCR comes from a boy aged 10-17 years with acute myeloid leukemia, due to receive a stem cell transplant. This chain uses TRBV3-1 with TRBJ2-7; D is possibly TRBD2 (7 bases). This CDR3 reads CASALLPGGQAYF. For the CDR3, the DNA is TGTGCCAGCGCACTCCTCCCCGGGGGGCAAGCGTACTTC.